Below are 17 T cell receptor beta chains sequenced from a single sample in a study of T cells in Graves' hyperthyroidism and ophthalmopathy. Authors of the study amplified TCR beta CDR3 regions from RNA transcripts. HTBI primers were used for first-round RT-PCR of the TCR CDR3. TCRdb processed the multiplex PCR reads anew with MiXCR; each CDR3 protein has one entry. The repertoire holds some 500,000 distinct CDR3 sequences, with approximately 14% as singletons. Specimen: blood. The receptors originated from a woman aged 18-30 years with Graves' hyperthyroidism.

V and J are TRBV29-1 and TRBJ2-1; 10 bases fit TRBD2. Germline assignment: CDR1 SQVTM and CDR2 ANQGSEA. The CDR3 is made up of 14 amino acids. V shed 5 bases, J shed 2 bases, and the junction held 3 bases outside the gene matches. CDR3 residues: CSVFGLAAYNEQFF. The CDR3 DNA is TGCAGCGTTTTTGGACTAGCGGCCTACAATGAGCAGTTCTTC.

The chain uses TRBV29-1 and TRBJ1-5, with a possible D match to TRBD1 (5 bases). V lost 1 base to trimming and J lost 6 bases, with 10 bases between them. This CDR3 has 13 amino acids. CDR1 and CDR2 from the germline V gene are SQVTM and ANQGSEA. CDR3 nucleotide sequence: TGCAGCGTTGAAGGCGGGAGGGGTCAGCCCCAGCATTTT. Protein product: CSVEGGRGQPQHF.

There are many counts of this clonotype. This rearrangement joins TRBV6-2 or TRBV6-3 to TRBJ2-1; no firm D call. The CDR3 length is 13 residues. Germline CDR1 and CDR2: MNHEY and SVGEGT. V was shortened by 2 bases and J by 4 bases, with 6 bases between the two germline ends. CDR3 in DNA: TGTGCCAGCAGTTACCCCAGGTACAATGAGCAGTTCTTC. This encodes CASSYPRYNEQFF.

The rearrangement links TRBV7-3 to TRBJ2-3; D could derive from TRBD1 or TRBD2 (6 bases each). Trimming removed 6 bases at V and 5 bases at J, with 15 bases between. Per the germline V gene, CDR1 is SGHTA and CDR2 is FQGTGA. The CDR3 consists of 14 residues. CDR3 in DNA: TGTGCCAGCAGGAACCAAGGGGGGCGAGATACGCAGTATTTT. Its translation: CASRNQGGRDTQYF.

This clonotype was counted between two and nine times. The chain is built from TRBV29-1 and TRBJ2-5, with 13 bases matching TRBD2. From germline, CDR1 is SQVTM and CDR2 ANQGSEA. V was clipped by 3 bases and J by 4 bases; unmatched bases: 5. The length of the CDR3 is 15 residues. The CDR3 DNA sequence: TGCAGCGTTGAGCGACTAGCGGGAGGCCGAGAGACCCAGTACTTC. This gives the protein CSVERLAGGRETQYF. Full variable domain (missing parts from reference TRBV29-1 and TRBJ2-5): SAVISQKPSRDICQRGTSLTIQCQVDSQVTMMFWYRQQPGQSLTLIATANQGSEATYESGFVIDKFPISRPNLTFSTLTVSNMSPEDSSIYLCSVERLAGGRETQYFGPGTRLLVL.

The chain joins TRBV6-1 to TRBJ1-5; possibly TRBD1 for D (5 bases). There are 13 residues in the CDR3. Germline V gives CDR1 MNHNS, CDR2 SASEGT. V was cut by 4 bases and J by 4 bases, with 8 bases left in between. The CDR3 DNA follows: TGTGCCAGCAGTGGACAGAGAAATCAGCCCCAGCATTTT. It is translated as CASSGQRNQPQHF.

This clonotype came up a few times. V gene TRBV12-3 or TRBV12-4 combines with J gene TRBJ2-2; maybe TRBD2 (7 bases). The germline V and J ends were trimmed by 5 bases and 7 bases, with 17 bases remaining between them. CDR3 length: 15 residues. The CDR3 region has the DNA TGTGCCAGCAGTCCCAACGTAGGGGGGGACGGGGAGCTGTTTTTT. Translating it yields CASSPNVGGDGELFF.

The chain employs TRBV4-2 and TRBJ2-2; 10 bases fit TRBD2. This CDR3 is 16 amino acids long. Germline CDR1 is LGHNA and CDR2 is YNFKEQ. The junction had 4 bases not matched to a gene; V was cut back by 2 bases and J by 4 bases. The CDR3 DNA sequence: TGTGCCAGCAGCCAAATATTAGCGGGAGGCACCGGGGAGCTGTTTTTT. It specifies CASSQILAGGTGELFF.

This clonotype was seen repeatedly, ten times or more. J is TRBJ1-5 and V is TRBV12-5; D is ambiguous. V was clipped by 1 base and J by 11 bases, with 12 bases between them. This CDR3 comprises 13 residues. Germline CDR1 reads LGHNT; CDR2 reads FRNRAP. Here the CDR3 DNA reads TGTGCTAGTGGTTTGGGGGGAACCTCGGCCCAGCATTTT. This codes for CASGLGGTSAQHF.

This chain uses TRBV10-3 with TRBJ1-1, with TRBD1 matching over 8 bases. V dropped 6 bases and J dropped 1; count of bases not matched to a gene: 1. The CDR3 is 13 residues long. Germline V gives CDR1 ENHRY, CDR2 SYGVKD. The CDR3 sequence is CAIRGTGNTEAFF. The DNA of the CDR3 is TGTGCCATCAGGGGGACAGGGAACACTGAAGCTTTCTTT.

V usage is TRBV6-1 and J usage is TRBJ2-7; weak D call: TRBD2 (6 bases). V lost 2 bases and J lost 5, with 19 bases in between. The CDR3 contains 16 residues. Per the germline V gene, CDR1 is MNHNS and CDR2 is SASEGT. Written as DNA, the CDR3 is TGTGCCAGCAGTGAAATGTGGGCGGGGAACCTCGACGAGCAGTACTTC. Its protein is CASSEMWAGNLDEQYF.

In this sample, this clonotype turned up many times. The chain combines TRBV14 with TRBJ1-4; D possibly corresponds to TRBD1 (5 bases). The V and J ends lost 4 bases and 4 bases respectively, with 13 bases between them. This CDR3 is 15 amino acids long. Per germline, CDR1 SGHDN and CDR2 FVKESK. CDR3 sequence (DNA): TGTGCCAGCAGCCGCGCCGGGACCAATAATGAAAAACTGTTTTTT. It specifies CASSRAGTNNEKLFF.

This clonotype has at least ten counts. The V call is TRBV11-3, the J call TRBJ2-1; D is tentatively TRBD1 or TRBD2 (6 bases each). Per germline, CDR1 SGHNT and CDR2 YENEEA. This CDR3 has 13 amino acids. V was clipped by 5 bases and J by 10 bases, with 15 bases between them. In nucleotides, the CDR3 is TGTGCCAGCAGCCTTCTACAGGGAGGAGAGCAGTTCTTC. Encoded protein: CASSLLQGGEQFF.

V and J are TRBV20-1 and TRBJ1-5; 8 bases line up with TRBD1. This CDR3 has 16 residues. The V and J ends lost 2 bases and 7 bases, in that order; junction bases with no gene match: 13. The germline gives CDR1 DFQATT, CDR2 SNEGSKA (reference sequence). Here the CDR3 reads CSARTPGGVERQPQHF. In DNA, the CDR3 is TGCAGTGCTAGAACCCCAGGGGGCGTCGAGAGGCAGCCCCAGCATTTT.

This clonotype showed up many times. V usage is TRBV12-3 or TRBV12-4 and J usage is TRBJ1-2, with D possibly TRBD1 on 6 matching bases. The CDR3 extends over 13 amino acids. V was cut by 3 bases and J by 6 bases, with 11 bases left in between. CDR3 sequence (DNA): TGTGCCAGCAGTTTTCACAGGGAGGATGGCTACACCTTC. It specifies CASSFHREDGYTF.

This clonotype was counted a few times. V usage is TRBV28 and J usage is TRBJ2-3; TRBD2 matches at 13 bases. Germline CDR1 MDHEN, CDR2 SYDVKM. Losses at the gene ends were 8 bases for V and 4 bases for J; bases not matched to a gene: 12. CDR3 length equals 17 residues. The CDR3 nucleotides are TGTGCCAGCCCTTACCAACTACTAGCGGGAGGGCCAGATACGCAGTATTTT. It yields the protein CASPYQLLAGGPDTQYF.

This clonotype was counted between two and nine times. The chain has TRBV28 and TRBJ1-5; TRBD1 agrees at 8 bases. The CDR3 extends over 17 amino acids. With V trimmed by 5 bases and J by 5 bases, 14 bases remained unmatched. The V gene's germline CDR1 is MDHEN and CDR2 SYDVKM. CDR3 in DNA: TGTGCCAGCAGTCCGGGGACAGGTTCTATTCCCTATCAGCCCCAGCATTTT. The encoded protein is CASSPGTGSIPYQPQHF. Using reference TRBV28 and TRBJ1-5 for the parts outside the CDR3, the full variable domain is DVKVTQSSRYLVKRTGEKVFLECVQDMDHENMFWYRQDPGLGLRLIYFSYDVKMKEKGDIPEGYSVSREKKERFSLILESASTNQTSMYLCASSPGTGSIPYQPQHFGDGTRLSIL.